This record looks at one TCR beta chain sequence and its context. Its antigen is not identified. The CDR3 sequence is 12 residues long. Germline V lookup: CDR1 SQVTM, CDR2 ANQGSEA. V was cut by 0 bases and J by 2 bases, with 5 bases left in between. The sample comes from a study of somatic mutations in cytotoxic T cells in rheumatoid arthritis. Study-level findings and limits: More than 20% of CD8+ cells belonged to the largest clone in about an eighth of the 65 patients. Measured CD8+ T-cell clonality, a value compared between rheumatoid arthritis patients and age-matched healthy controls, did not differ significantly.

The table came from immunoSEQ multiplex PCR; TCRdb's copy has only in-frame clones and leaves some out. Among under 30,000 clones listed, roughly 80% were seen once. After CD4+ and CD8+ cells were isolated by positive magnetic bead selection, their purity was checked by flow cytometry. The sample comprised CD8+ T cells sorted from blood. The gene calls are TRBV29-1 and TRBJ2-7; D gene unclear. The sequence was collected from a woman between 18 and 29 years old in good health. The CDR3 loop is CSVEDLTYEQYF. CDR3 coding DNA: TGCAGCGTTGAAGATTTGACCTACGAGCAGTACTTC.